This TCR beta chain was found in a study of T cells in Graves' hyperthyroidism and ophthalmopathy. Regarding the study as a whole: Blood also held most thyroid clonotypes expanded beyond 0.001.

Template material for amplifying TCR beta CDR3 regions consisted of RNA transcripts. HTBI primers were used for first-round RT-PCR of the TCR CDR3. TCRdb ran MiXCR on the multiplex PCR reads and lists one entry per CDR3 protein. This table has some 350,000 distinct CDR3 sequences, about an eighth appearing once. This clonotype was observed at least ten times. Antigen specificity is unknown. Uncontrolled infection, other autoimmune disease, pregnancy or lactation led to exclusion. Diagnostic decisions used clinical symptoms, serum thyroxine and TRAb, thyroid ultrasound and orbital computed tomography. Germline-derived CDR1 and CDR2 are SGHRS and YFSETQ. This CDR3 has 13 amino acids. Deletions cut 5 bases from V and 0 bases from J, with 9 bases between.

The chain is built from TRBV5-1 and TRBJ2-7; D is perhaps TRBD2 (5 bases). Sequenced sample: blood. The sequence came from a woman between 35 and 50 years old with Graves' ophthalmopathy. The CDR3 DNA follows: TGCGCCAGCAGTGATAGCGCCTCCTACGAGCAGTACTTC. This sequence encodes CASSDSASYEQYF. Full variable domain (missing parts from reference TRBV5-1 and TRBJ2-7): KAGVTQTPRYLIKTRGQQVTLSCSPISGHRSVSWYQQTPGQGLQFLFEYFSETQRNKGNFPGRFSGRQFSNSRSEMNVSTLELGDSALYLCASSDSASYEQYFGPGTRLTVT.